This TCR beta chain was recovered during a study of vaccination and CD4 T cells after COVID-19. TCRdb used MiXCR to reprocess the PCR reads, holding one entry per CDR3 protein. The profile shows about 29,000 distinct CDR3 sequences, about 50% of them singletons. Time point reported: late sampling 161 to 241 days after vaccination in three convalescent patients. This CDR3 has 14 residues. CDR1 MDHEN and CDR2 SYDVKM come from the germline V gene. V trimming: 6 bases; J trimming: 0 bases; junction bases outside the gene matches: 4. The TCR comes from a human donor who had recovered from COVID-19. Here the sequenced sample was CD4+ T cells from blood, taken about 7 months after SARS-CoV-2 vaccination. The rearrangement joins TRBV28 to TRBJ1-1; 7 nucleotides match TRBD1. The CDR3 bases are TGTGCCAGCAGGGGAGGGACAGTGAACACTGAAGCTTTCTTT. Translation: CASRGGTVNTEAFF.